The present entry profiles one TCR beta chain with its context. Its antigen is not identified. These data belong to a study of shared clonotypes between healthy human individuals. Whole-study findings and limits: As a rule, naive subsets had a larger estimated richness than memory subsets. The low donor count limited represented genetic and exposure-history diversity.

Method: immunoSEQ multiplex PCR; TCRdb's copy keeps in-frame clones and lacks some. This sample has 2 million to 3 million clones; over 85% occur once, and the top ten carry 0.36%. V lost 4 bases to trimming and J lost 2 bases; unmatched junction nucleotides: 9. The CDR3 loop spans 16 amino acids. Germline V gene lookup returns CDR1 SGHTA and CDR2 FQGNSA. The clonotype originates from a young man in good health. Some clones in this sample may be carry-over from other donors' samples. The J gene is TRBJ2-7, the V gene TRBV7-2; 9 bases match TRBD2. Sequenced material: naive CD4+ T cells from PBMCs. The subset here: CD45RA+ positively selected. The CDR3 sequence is CASSWGPSGIPYEQYF. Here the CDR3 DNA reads TGTGCCAGCAGCTGGGGGCCTAGCGGGATTCCCTACGAGCAGTACTTC.